This TCR beta chain was sequenced for a study of persistence of HIV-infected CD4 T cells. Germline trimming cut 3 bases from V and 4 bases from J; bases unmatched to any gene: 13. The CDR3 sequence is 17 residues long. The germline gives CDR1 MNHEY, CDR2 SMNVEV (reference sequence). Worth noting for this clone: No antigen is known for it.

The immunoSEQ assay was version 4, run in survey mode. Sequencing used immunoSEQ multiplex PCR; TCRdb keeps in-frame clones, though not all of them. This sample has 40,000 or so clones, with roughly 90% found just once. Nonspecific anti-CD3/anti-CD28 bead stimulation represents the broad CD4+ T cell repertoire. Sorting selected CD4+ T cells upregulating both CD40 ligand and CD69. For at least 4 years, plasma HIV-1 RNA was undetectable (<50 copies/mL). The material sequenced was CD4+ T cells sorted from PBMCs after approximately 18-hour stimulation, taken from a patient who received antiretroviral therapy. The TCR originated in an adult man with HIV who was CMV-seropositive. The chain combines TRBV27 with TRBJ1-2, with 8 bases identical to TRBD1. CDR3 protein: CASSLAPGQGAGYGYTF. In nucleotides, the CDR3 is TGTGCCAGCAGTTTGGCCCCGGGGCAGGGGGCGGGCTATGGCTACACCTTC.